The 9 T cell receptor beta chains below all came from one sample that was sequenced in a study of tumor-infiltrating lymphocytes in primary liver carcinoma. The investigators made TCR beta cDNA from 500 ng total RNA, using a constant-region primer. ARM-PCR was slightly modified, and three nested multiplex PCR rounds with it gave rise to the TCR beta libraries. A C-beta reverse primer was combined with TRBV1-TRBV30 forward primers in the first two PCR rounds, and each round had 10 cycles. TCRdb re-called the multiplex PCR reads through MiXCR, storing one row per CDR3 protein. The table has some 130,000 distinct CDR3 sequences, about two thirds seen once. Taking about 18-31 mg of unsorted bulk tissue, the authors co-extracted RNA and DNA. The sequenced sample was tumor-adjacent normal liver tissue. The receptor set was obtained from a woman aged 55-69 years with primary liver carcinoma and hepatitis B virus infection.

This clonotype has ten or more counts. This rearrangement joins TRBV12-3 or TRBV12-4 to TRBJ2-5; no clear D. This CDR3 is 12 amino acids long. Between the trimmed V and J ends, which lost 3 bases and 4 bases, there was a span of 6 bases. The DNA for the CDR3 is TGTGCCAGCAGTTTGTGGCGAGAGACCCAGTACTTC. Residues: CASSLWRETQYF.

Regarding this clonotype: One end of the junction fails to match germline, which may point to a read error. Here the CDR3 reads CAISYLSASGSYEQYF. The CDR3 region has the DNA TGTGCCATCAGTTACTTATCTGCTAGCGGGAGTTACGAGCAGTACTTC. V usage is TRBV6-5 and J usage is TRBJ2-7, with TRBD2 matching 10 bases. CDR1 is MNHEY and CDR2 is SVGAGI in the germline V gene. The CDR3 totals 16 residues.

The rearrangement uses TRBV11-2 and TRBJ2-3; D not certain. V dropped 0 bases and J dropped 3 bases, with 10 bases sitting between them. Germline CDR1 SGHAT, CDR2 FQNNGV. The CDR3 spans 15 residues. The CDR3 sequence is CASSLDSLGTDTQYF. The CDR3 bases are TGTGCCAGCAGCTTAGATTCTCTGGGAACAGATACGCAGTATTTT.

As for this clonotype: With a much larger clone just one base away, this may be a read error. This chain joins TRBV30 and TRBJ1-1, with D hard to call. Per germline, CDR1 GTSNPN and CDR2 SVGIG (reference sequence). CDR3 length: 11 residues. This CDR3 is CTWCSYGPAFF. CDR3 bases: TGTACCTGGTGCAGTTACGGTCCGGCTTTCTTT.

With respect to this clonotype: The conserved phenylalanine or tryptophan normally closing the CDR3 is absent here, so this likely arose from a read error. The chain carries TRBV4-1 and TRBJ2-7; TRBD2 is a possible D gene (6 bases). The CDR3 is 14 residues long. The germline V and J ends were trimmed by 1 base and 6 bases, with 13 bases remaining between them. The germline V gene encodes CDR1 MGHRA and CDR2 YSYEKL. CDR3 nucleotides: TGCGCCAGCAGCCAAGTCACTAGCAGGAGCGAGCAGTACTTG. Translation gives CASSQVTSRSEQYL.

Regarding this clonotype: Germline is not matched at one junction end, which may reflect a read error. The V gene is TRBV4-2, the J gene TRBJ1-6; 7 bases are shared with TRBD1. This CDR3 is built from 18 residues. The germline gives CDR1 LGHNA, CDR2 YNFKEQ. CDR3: CANSQEVLRGHVRSPIHF. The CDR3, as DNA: TGTGCCAACAGCCAAGAGGTTCTAAGGGGGCATGTTCGTTCACCCATCCACTTT.

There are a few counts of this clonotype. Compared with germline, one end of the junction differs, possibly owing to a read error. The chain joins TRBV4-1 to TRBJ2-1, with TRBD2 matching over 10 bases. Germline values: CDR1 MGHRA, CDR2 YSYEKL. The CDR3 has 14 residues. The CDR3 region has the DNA TGCGCCAGCAGCCCTCGACTAGCGGGCAATAAGCAGTTCTTC. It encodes CASSPRLAGNKQFF.

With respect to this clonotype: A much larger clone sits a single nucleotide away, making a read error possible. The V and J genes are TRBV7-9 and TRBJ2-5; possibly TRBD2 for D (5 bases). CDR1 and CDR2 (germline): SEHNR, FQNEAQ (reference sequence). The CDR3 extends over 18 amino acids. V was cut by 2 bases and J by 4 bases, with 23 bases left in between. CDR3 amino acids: CASSLRGNPRILRETQYF. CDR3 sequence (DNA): TGTGCCAGCAGCTTAAGAGGGAACCCCAGAATACTTAGAGAGACCCAGTACTTC.

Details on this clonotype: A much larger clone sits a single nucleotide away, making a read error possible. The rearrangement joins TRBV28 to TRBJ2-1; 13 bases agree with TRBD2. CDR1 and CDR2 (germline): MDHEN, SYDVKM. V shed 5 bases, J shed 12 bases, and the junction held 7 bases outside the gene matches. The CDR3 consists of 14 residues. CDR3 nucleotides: TGTGCCAGCAGTACTAGCGGGAGGGGGAGGGGGCAGTTCTTC. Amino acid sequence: CASSTSGRGRGQFF. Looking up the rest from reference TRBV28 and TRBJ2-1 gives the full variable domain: DVKVTQSSRYLVKRTGEKVFLECVQDMDHENMFWYRQDPGLGLRLIYFSYDVKMKEKGDIPEGYSVSREKKERFSLILESASTNQTSMYLCASSTSGRGRGQFFGPGTRLTVL.